The 9 T cell receptor beta chains below come from one sample, sequenced in a study of blood T cells in healthy people across ages. PCR was performed a second time for roughly 7 to 11 cycles using a sample-barcoded 5' primer and a J-beta primer mix. One entry per CDR3 protein, called by TCRdb with MiXCR from the 5' RACE reads. The data show some 850,000 distinct CDR3 sequences, under 30% seen once. This sample also belongs to another study, concerning T cells of mothers and their children.

Sequenced material: blood. The receptors stem from a boy aged 5-17 years in good health.

This clonotype came up many times. The chain combines TRBV6-5 with TRBJ2-5, with 9 bases aligning to TRBD1. Germline CDR1 and CDR2: MNHEY and SVGAGI. J gave up 5 bases and V 2 bases, and 6 bases lay outside the gene matches. The CDR3 sequence is 15 residues long. Written as DNA, the CDR3 is TGTGCCAGCAGTTACGGACAGGGGAAAGGGGAGACCCAGTACTTC. Encoded protein: CASSYGQGKGETQYF.

This clonotype was detected only a few times. This sequence joins TRBV6-1 and TRBJ2-1; maybe TRBD2 (6 bases). V shed 8 bases and J shed 1 base, with 15 bases lying between them. Germline V gives CDR1 MNHNS, CDR2 SASEGT. The CDR3 is made up of 15 amino acids. The CDR3 spells CASSRWGVSYNEQFF. The CDR3 nucleotides are TGTGCCAGCTCGAGGTGGGGGGTTTCCTACAATGAGCAGTTCTTC.

The CDR3 DNA reads TGTGCCACCAGTGACTCAACTAGCGGGGGGACATACAATGAGCAGTTCTTC. Encoded protein: CATSDSTSGGTYNEQFF. The gene calls are TRBV24-1 and TRBJ2-1; TRBD2 agrees at 12 bases. V was clipped by 4 bases and J by 4 bases; unmatched bases: 7. CDR1 is KGHDR, CDR2 SFDVKD, per germline. CDR3 length: 17 residues.

This sequence joins TRBV6-5 and TRBJ2-7; 7 nucleotides line up with TRBD2. V trimming: 0 bases; J trimming: 6 bases; junction bases outside the gene matches: 8. Germline CDR1 reads MNHEY; CDR2 reads SVGAGI. The CDR3 sequence is 15 residues long. The CDR3 region is CASSYSAAKRGEQYF. The CDR3 nucleotides are TGTGCCAGCAGTTACTCGGCCGCTAAGCGGGGCGAGCAGTACTTC.

J is TRBJ1-4 and V is TRBV11-2; D is ambiguous. The V gene lost 3 bases and the J gene lost 2 bases, with 7 bases spanning the gap. The CDR3 length is 14 residues. Looked up from germline, CDR1 is SGHAT and CDR2 is FQNNGV. The CDR3 nucleotides read TGTGCCAGCAGCTTTGTTCACACTAATGAAAAACTGTTTTTT. Its translation is CASSFVHTNEKLFF.

This clonotype showed up just a few times. The J gene is TRBJ2-5, the V gene TRBV7-9; the D gene is possibly TRBD2 (5 bases). The last part of the DNA fits TRBJ2-1 better; the J call may be wrong. The CDR3 covers 15 residues. Germline CDR1 is SEHNR and CDR2 is FQNEAQ (reference sequence). CDR3 DNA sequence: TGTGCCAGCAGCACAGAGGGTGGGTCAAAAAATGAGCAGTTCTTC. It is translated as CASSTEGGSKNEQFF.

The chain carries TRBV6-2 or TRBV6-3 and TRBJ1-5; unclear D gene. The V and J ends lost 6 bases and 3 bases respectively, with 12 bases between them. Germline CDR1 and CDR2: MNHEY and SVGEGT. This CDR3 is 14 amino acids long. The CDR3 DNA sequence: TGTGCCAGCAGCCCCGTAATTCCCAATCAGCCCCAGCATTTT. Translation: CASSPVIPNQPQHF.

The V and J genes are TRBV3-1 and TRBJ2-3; TRBD2 is a possible D gene (6 bases). The CDR3 has 15 amino acids. CDR1 is LGHDT, CDR2 YNNKEL, per germline (reference sequence). V lost 2 bases and J 5 bases, leaving 14 bases between the germline ends. The CDR3: CASSQRGEVGDTQYF. CDR3 sequence (DNA): TGTGCCAGCAGCCAACGCGGGGAAGTGGGAGATACGCAGTATTTT.

This rearrangement joins TRBV24-1 to TRBJ2-3; TRBD1 aligns across 7 bases. The germline gives CDR1 KGHDR, CDR2 SFDVKD. There are 17 residues in the CDR3. J gave up 0 bases and V 3 bases, and 8 bases lay outside the gene matches. In DNA form, the CDR3 reads TGTGCCACCAGTGATCCCGGACAGGAGCTCAGCACAGATACGCAGTATTTT. Protein sequence: CATSDPGQELSTDTQYF.